Each of the 31 T cell receptor beta chains below was sequenced from the same sample in a study of blood T cell repertoires in COVID-19. Clones were read by immunoSEQ multiplex PCR, and TCRdb kept only the in-frame ones, dropping some. Of 150,000 or so clones in the sample, under 85% are singletons; the top ten hold 0.95% to 1.5%. Sequenced: peripheral blood. The receptors were gathered from a man in his fifties or sixties who had recovered from COVID-19.

The V and J genes are TRBV20-1 and TRBJ2-3, with D tentatively TRBD2 (6 bases). The germline V gene has CDR1 DFQATT and CDR2 SNEGSKA (reference sequence). V gave up 6 bases and J gave up 12 bases, with 16 bases separating them. The CDR3 loop spans 11 amino acids. Written as DNA, the CDR3 is TGCAGTGCCTCCCCCCGGGACTCTCAGTATTTT. Amino acid sequence: CSASPRDSQYF.

This chain uses TRBV18 with TRBJ2-5, with 13 bases matching TRBD2. The CDR3 has 14 residues. In germline, CDR1 is KGHSH, CDR2 LQKENI. Trimming removed 6 bases from V and 5 bases from J; junction bases left unmatched: 3. CDR3 in amino acids: CASSPGLAGETQYF. CDR3 coding DNA: TGTGCCAGCTCCCCGGGACTAGCGGGGGAGACCCAGTACTTC.

The chain links TRBV7-3 to TRBJ1-3; D gene uncertain. Germline assignment: CDR1 SGHTA and CDR2 FQGTGA. Between the trimmed V and J ends, which lost 5 bases and 4 bases, there was a span of 9 bases. There are 13 residues in the CDR3. The DNA for the CDR3 is TGTGCCAGCAGCCCCATGAGGGGAAACACCATATATTTT. Encoded protein: CASSPMRGNTIYF.

The chain couples TRBV4-1 to TRBJ2-1, with D tentatively TRBD2 (5 bases). This CDR3 has 15 amino acids. Trimming removed 3 bases from V and 4 bases from J, with 13 bases in between. From germline, CDR1 is MGHRA and CDR2 YSYEKL. DNA for the CDR3: TGCGCCAGCAGCCAGACTACTACCGTTTACAATGAGCAGTTCTTC. Translating it yields CASSQTTTVYNEQFF.

The chain couples TRBV2 to TRBJ2-3; 11 bases are shared with TRBD1. J lost 4 bases, V lost 6 bases, and 9 bases had no gene match. Germline V lookup: CDR1 SNHLY, CDR2 FYNNEI. There are 16 residues in the CDR3. CDR3 bases: TGTGCCAGCAGGCGGACAGGGGGCAAGGTTTCAGATACGCAGTATTTT. Amino acid sequence: CASRRTGGKVSDTQYF.

This chain connects TRBV25-1 to TRBJ1-6, with 7 bases fitting TRBD1. This CDR3 is 16 amino acids long. The J segment lost 0 bases and the V segment lost 10 bases, leaving 9 bases of the junction unmatched. Per germline, CDR1 MGHDK and CDR2 SYGVNS. This CDR3 is CATTQGDNSYNSPLHF. CDR3 bases: TGTGCCACAACCCAGGGGGACAACTCCTATAATTCACCCCTCCACTTT.

This chain joins TRBV9 and TRBJ1-6; weak D call: TRBD1 (6 bases). This CDR3 region has 15 residues. V lost 3 bases to trimming and J lost 5 bases, with 12 bases between them. Germline V CDR1 and CDR2: SGDLS, YYNGEE. This chain's CDR3 is CASSEDRADNSPLHF. The CDR3, as DNA: TGTGCCAGCAGCGAGGACAGAGCCGATAATTCACCCCTCCACTTT.

V and J are TRBV5-1 and TRBJ2-1; TRBD2 matches 7 bases. Trimming at V came to 4 bases and at J to 9 bases, leaving 7 bases not matched to a gene. The CDR3 totals 13 residues. Looked up from germline, CDR1 is SGHRS and CDR2 is YFSETQ. This CDR3 is CASSSTSEGEQFF. Here the CDR3 DNA reads TGCGCCAGCAGCAGTACTAGCGAGGGTGAGCAGTTCTTC.

This chain joins TRBV29-1 and TRBJ1-6; weak D call: TRBD1 (6 bases). Germline values: CDR1 SQVTM, CDR2 ANQGSEA. The CDR3 extends over 11 amino acids. V was shortened by 8 bases and J by 8 bases, with 10 bases between the two germline ends. The CDR3 sequence: CSPGTYSPLHF. The CDR3 DNA reads as TGCAGCCCGGGGACATATTCACCCCTCCACTTT.

The chain uses TRBV19 and TRBJ2-6; D is unresolved. Germline lookup yields CDR1 LNHDA and CDR2 SQIVND (reference sequence). The CDR3 totals 14 residues. Trimming left V 4 bases short and J 4 bases short, with 8 bases between. For the CDR3, the DNA is TGTGCCAGTAGTAACCCTGGCGGGGCCAACGTCCTGACTTTC. As protein: CASSNPGGANVLTF.

This chain links TRBV9 with TRBJ2-5, with D perhaps matching TRBD2 (5 bases). Trimming shortened V by 0 bases and J by 5 bases, and 20 bases separated the two germline ends. This CDR3 is built from 17 residues. The V gene's germline CDR1 is SGDLS and CDR2 YYNGEE. In DNA form, the CDR3 reads TGTGCCAGCAGCGTAGCTTTTGGCACAGTGTCGGGGGAGACCCAGTACTTC. It encodes CASSVAFGTVSGETQYF.

This chain uses TRBV4-3 with TRBJ2-6; D remains ambiguous. Between the trimmed V and J ends, which lost 2 bases and 1 base, there was a span of 18 bases. CDR3 length: 19 residues. The germline CDR1 and CDR2 sequences are LGHNA and YSLEER. The CDR3 reads CASSQFLLSRESGANVLTF. The CDR3 DNA reads TGCGCCAGCAGCCAATTTCTTCTCTCGAGAGAATCTGGGGCCAACGTCCTGACTTTC.

In its sample, this clone was seen once. The CDR3 DNA reads TGTGCCAGCAGCTTGACGGGACTAGCGGGGGCCAACACAGATACGCAGTATTTT. It specifies CASSLTGLAGANTDTQYF. The chain combines TRBV5-5 with TRBJ2-3, with 14 bases matching TRBD2. This CDR3 region has 18 residues. J lost 2 bases, V lost 1 base, and 6 bases had no gene match. Germline assignment: CDR1 SGHKS and CDR2 YYEKEE (reference sequence).

This sequence joins TRBV29-1 and TRBJ1-1; 7 bases line up with TRBD1. Trimming removed 6 bases from V and 3 bases from J; junction bases left unmatched: 4. This CDR3 has 12 residues. The germline CDR1 and CDR2 sequences are SQVTM and ANQGSEA. The CDR3 region is CSVTTGYTEAFF. CDR3 DNA sequence: TGCAGCGTAACGACAGGGTACACTGAAGCTTTCTTT. Looking up the rest from reference TRBV29-1 and TRBJ1-1 gives the full variable domain: SAVISQKPSRDICQRGTSLTIQCQVDSQVTMMFWYRQQPGQSLTLIATANQGSEATYESGFVIDKFPISRPNLTFSTLTVSNMSPEDSSIYLCSVTTGYTEAFFGQGTRLTVV.

This sequence joins TRBV10-3 and TRBJ2-7; D might be TRBD1 (5 bases). This CDR3 has 15 residues. V was trimmed by 0 bases and J by 1 base, leaving 10 bases between them. The germline V gene has CDR1 ENHRY and CDR2 SYGVKD. CDR3 nucleotides: TGTGCCATCAGTGAGTCAGGGGCCAATTCCTACGAGCAGTACTTC. Protein product: CAISESGANSYEQYF.

This sequence joins TRBV12-5 and TRBJ1-2; TRBD1 matches 10 bases. CDR1 and CDR2 from the germline V gene are LGHNT and FRNRAP. The CDR3 is 15 amino acids. V was pared by 4 bases and J by 6 bases, with 8 bases of the junction left unmatched. In nucleotides, the CDR3 is TGTGCTAGTGGTTCCGGAGACAGGGGGCGGAATGGCTACACCTTC. Its translation: CASGSGDRGRNGYTF.

CDR3 bases: TGCGCCAGCAGCCAAGGGGTGAGCGGGGGGGCCTACGAGCAGTACTTC. Translating gives CASSQGVSGGAYEQYF. The chain employs TRBV4-3 and TRBJ2-7; 10 bases map to TRBD2. CDR3 size: 16 residues. J gave up 2 bases and V 1 base, and 5 bases lay outside the gene matches. Germline V gene data show CDR1 as LGHNA and CDR2 as YSLEER.

This clone showed up just once. V is TRBV7-9 and J is TRBJ2-3; TRBD2 matches at 10 bases. This CDR3 has 17 amino acids. Losses at the gene ends were 5 bases for V and 4 bases for J; bases not matched to a gene: 12. From germline, CDR1 is SEHNR and CDR2 FQNEAQ (reference sequence). CDR3 sequence (DNA): TGTGCCAGCAGCCCGCGCATCCCTAGCGGGGGATCAGATACGCAGTATTTT. Its protein is CASSPRIPSGGSDTQYF. The full variable domain, in which reference TRBV7-9 and TRBJ2-3 provide the parts outside the CDR3, is DTGVSQNPRHKITKRGQNVTFRCDPISEHNRLYWYRQTLGQGPEFLTYFQNEAQLEKSRLLSDRFSAERPKGSFSTLEIQRTEQGDSAMYLCASSPRIPSGGSDTQYFGPGTRLTVL.

This clone was recorded only once. V usage is TRBV6-2 or TRBV6-3 and J usage is TRBJ1-1, with 7 bases matching TRBD1. Germline V lookup: CDR1 MNHEY, CDR2 SVGEGT. After removal of 5 bases from V and 4 bases from J, the junction contained 7 bases not matched to a gene. The CDR3 runs to 14 residues. In nucleotides, the CDR3 is TGTGCCAGCAGTCGAGAACAGGGGATCACTGAAGCTTTCTTT. Protein product: CASSREQGITEAFF.

This chain connects TRBV30 to TRBJ2-7, with 9 positions matching TRBD2. J gave up 5 bases and V 1 base, and 3 bases lay outside the gene matches. The germline CDR1 and CDR2 sequences are GTSNPN and SVGIG (reference sequence). This CDR3 has 13 residues. The CDR3 bases are TGTGCCTGGAGTGCCAGCGGGGGGAACGAGCAGTACTTC. This gives the protein CAWSASGGNEQYF. Complete variable domain (other parts from reference TRBV30 and TRBJ2-7): SQTIHQWPATLVQPVGSPLSLECTVEGTSNPNLYWYRQAAGRGLQLLFYSVGIGQISSEVPQNLSASRPQDRQFILSSKKLLLSDSGFYLCAWSASGGNEQYFGPGTRLTVT.

The V call is TRBV6-5, the J call TRBJ2-3; a possible D gene is TRBD1 (5 bases). Germline V lookup: CDR1 MNHEY, CDR2 SVGAGI. V was shortened by 1 base and J by 6 bases, with 11 bases between the two germline ends. CDR3 size: 14 residues. The CDR3 sequence is CASSYFAGIDTQYF. The CDR3 region has the DNA TGTGCCAGCAGTTACTTTGCAGGGATCGATACGCAGTATTTT.

CDR3 loop: CASSFSTGAGNTIYF. CDR3 coding DNA: TGTGCCAGCAGCTTCTCGACAGGGGCTGGAAACACCATATATTTT. The chain has TRBV7-6 and TRBJ1-3; 8 nucleotides align to TRBD1. V lost 3 bases, J lost 2 bases, and 3 bases stayed unmatched. Germline V gives CDR1 SGHVS, CDR2 FNYEAQ. The CDR3 consists of 15 residues.

The genes are TRBV19 and TRBJ2-1, with TRBD2 matching over 7 bases. V lost 3 bases and J lost 4; bases outside the gene matches: 9. The germline CDR1 and CDR2 sequences are LNHDA and SQIVND (reference sequence). CDR3 length equals 16 residues. In DNA, the CDR3 is TGTGCCAGTAGTATCGTGAGGGGAGGGTTTTACAATGAGCAGTTCTTC. Residues: CASSIVRGGFYNEQFF.

The chain combines TRBV7-9 with TRBJ2-3, with TRBD1 as a possible D gene (6 bases). The V gene lost 5 bases and the J gene lost 2 bases, with 14 bases spanning the gap. The CDR3 is 15 residues long. Germline V gene lookup returns CDR1 SEHNR and CDR2 FQNEAQ (reference sequence). CDR3 nucleotide sequence: TGTGCCAGCAGCCCCCCAGGGGCCTCCACAGATACGCAGTATTTT. Protein sequence: CASSPPGASTDTQYF.

The chain combines TRBV3-1 (or the pseudogene TRBV3-2) with TRBJ1-6; weak D call: TRBD1 (6 bases). V lost 3 bases, J lost 6 bases, and 18 bases lay in between. CDR1 is LGHDT, CDR2 YNNKEL, per germline (reference sequence). CDR3 size: 17 residues. The CDR3 DNA reads TGTGCCAGCAGCCACCACAGGGAATCTAGGCCTAATTCACCCCTCCACTTT. It yields the protein CASSHHRESRPNSPLHF.

CDR3 sequence reads: CASSLVGGGSDGYTF. The CDR3 coding sequence is TGTGCCAGCAGCTTAGTGGGAGGGGGTTCCGATGGCTACACCTTC. The V and J genes are TRBV7-8 and TRBJ1-2, with a possible D match to TRBD1 (6 bases). Germline CDR1 is SGHVS and CDR2 is FQNEAQ. V was clipped by 1 base and J by 6 bases, with 15 bases between them. CDR3 size: 15 residues.

The V and J genes are TRBV7-9 and TRBJ2-1; 9 bases align to TRBD1. The CDR3 is 15 amino acids. Germline values: CDR1 SEHNR, CDR2 FQNEAQ (reference sequence). The ends lost 4 bases at V and 6 bases at J; junction bases unmatched: 7. DNA for the CDR3: TGTGCCAGCAGCTCTACCCGGGACAGGGCCAATGAGCAGTTCTTC. It translates to CASSSTRDRANEQFF.

The chain's CDR3 is CASSALAGLYNEQFF. CDR3 DNA: TGTGCCAGCAGTGCCCTAGCGGGCCTCTACAATGAGCAGTTCTTC. This chain connects TRBV2 to TRBJ2-1; 8 bases fit TRBD2. Unmatched junction bases numbered 5, after V lost 4 bases and J lost 3 bases. In germline, CDR1 is SNHLY, CDR2 FYNNEI. The CDR3 length is 15 residues.

The chain employs TRBV13 and TRBJ2-3; no reliable D call. The CDR3 spans 12 residues. CDR1 and CDR2 from the germline V gene are PRHDT and FYEKMQ (reference sequence). Trimming cost V 3 bases and J 4 bases, with 5 bases left between them. The DNA for the CDR3 is TGTGCCAGCAGCTTGGGCGCAGATACGCAGTATTTT. It encodes CASSLGADTQYF.

The rearrangement uses TRBV6-6 and TRBJ2-1, with 11 bases fitting TRBD2. This CDR3 region has 16 residues. CDR1 and CDR2 from the germline V gene are MNHNY and SVGAGI (reference sequence). After removal of 4 bases from V and 6 bases from J, the junction contained 8 bases not matched to a gene. CDR3 in amino acids: CASSFLTSGGPNEQFF. CDR3 nucleotide sequence: TGTGCCAGCAGTTTTCTTACTAGCGGGGGCCCCAATGAGCAGTTCTTC.

The gene calls are TRBV12-5 and TRBJ1-1, with TRBD1 as a possible D gene (6 bases). V was clipped by 5 bases and J by 7 bases, with 11 bases between them. The germline CDR1 and CDR2 sequences are LGHNT and FRNRAP. This CDR3 contains 12 residues. This chain's CDR3 is CASGPRTVEAFF. CDR3 DNA: TGTGCTAGTGGTCCAAGGACAGTTGAAGCTTTCTTT.